Each of the 3 T cell receptor beta chains below was sequenced from the same sample in a study of Ad26.COV2.S vaccination and SARS-CoV-2 variants. Treatment specified: about 20 received Ad26.COV2.S at low or high dose, single or two shots; roughly 5 received placebo; per-sample allocation not given. Collection of samples fell on day 63 after the first vaccine or placebo injection. Repertoires were generated with immunoSEQ multiplex PCR, while TCRdb's copy carries only in-frame clones and drops some. The table lists roughly 300,000 clones, around 90% of them singletons. The starting material was peripheral blood, obtained in a trial of Ad26.COV2.S vaccine versus placebo. Receptor source: a person between 18 and 59 years old who received the Ad26.COV2.S COVID-19 vaccine or a placebo.

This clone was counted a few times. The chain joins TRBV10-3 to TRBJ1-1; tentatively, D is TRBD1 (5 bases). Trimming pared 6 bases from V and 5 bases from J, leaving 13 bases between. Germline V CDR1 and CDR2: ENHRY, SYGVKD. The CDR3 has 13 amino acids. CDR3 residues: CAIRTAEGTEAFF. CDR3 DNA: TGTGCCATCAGGACAGCGGAGGGGACTGAAGCTTTCTTT.

CDR3 residues: CASRIQGLNTEAFF. The DNA of the CDR3 is TGCGCCAGCCGAATTCAGGGCCTGAACACTGAAGCTTTCTTT. V gene TRBV5-1 combines with J gene TRBJ1-1, with a possible D match to TRBD1 (5 bases). CDR1 SGHRS and CDR2 YFSETQ come from the germline V gene. The CDR3 length is 14 residues. With 7 bases removed from V and 0 bases from J, the gap between germline ends came to 13 bases.

The J gene is TRBJ1-1, the V gene TRBV7-2; D is uncertain. The germline V and J ends were trimmed by 7 bases and 0 bases, with 12 bases remaining between them. Germline assignment: CDR1 SGHTA and CDR2 FQGNSA. The CDR3 totals 14 residues. DNA of the CDR3: TGTGCCAGCATCGACCCAGTCTTGAACACTGAAGCTTTCTTT. It is translated as CASIDPVLNTEAFF.